These T cell receptor beta chains were read from a single sample in a study of cytomegalovirus exposure and HLA in healthy donors. Profiled with immunoSEQ multiplex PCR; TCRdb holds only in-frame clones, not every one. The repertoire holds around 190,000 clones, with roughly 80% as singletons. The sequencing input was PBMCs. The source of these receptors is a man in his fifties or sixties in good health and CMV-seronegative. Each CDR3 is given with its conserved first and last residue. D genes are given only for firm matches. Some rows have no size entry. The others give once, few or many, or a class for an expanded clone.

abundance	d_gene	v_gene	j_gene	CDR3aa	CDR3nt
NA	NA	TRBV2	TRBJ2-1	CASSPTVEQFF	TGTGCCAGCAGTCCGACAGTAGAGCAGTTCTTC
NA	NA	TRBV27	TRBJ2-1	CASTHPGQEQFF	TGTGCCAGCACTCACCCAGGACAGGAGCAGTTCTTC
NA	TRBD1	TRBV2	TRBJ2-3	CASSRQGVGDTQYF	TGTGCCAGCAGTCGGCAGGGGGTTGGAGATACGCAGTATTTT
NA	TRBD2	TRBV5-4	TRBJ2-5	CASSRGTGGPQETQYF	TGTGCCAGCAGCCGCGGGACGGGAGGCCCCCAAGAGACCCAGTACTTC
NA	NA	TRBV11-3	TRBJ2-3	CASGDSTDTQYF	TGTGCCAGCGGAGATTCCACAGATACGCAGTATTTT
few	NA	TRBV7-6	TRBJ2-5	CASSLVVGGGRETQYF	TGTGCCAGCAGCTTAGTGGTCGGCGGGGGCCGGGAGACCCAGTACTTC
NA	NA	TRBV27	TRBJ2-3	CASSRENRQGITDTQYF	TGTGCCAGCAGTAGGGAAAACCGGCAGGGAATCACAGATACGCAGTATTTT
once	NA	TRBV18	TRBJ1-1	CASSPLEGNAEAFF	TGTGCCAGCTCACCACTCGAGGGTAATGCTGAAGCTTTCTTT
NA	TRBD1	TRBV29-1	TRBJ1-3	CSVEVDRALSGNTIYF	TGCAGCGTTGAGGTCGACAGGGCCCTCTCTGGAAACACCATATATTTT
NA	TRBD2	TRBV7-6	TRBJ2-7	CASSSGLAGGKGYEQYF	TGTGCCAGCAGCTCGGGACTAGCGGGGGGGAAAGGCTACGAGCAGTACTTC
NA	NA	TRBV30	TRBJ1-5	CAWSRGSNQPQHF	TGTGCCTGGAGTAGAGGGTCGAATCAGCCCCAGCATTTT
NA	NA	TRBV29-1	TRBJ2-5	CSVAEGSKETQYF	TGCAGCGTTGCCGAGGGAAGTAAAGAGACCCAGTACTTC
NA	NA	TRBV2	TRBJ1-5	CASSSDRPAGQPQHF	TGTGCCAGCTCTTCAGACAGGCCGGCAGGGCAGCCCCAGCATTTT
NA	TRBD2	TRBV4-3	TRBJ2-1	CASSQALNLAGAYNEQFF	TGCGCCAGCAGCCAAGCCCTCAACCTAGCGGGAGCCTACAATGAGCAGTTCTTC
NA	NA	TRBV9	TRBJ2-1	CASSPPDNEQFF	TGTGCCAGCAGCCCTCCAGACAATGAGCAGTTCTTC
few	NA	TRBV6-6	TRBJ2-1	CASSSQPDSSYNEQFF	TGTGCCAGCAGTTCACAGCCGGACTCTTCCTACAATGAGCAGTTCTTC
NA	TRBD1	TRBV27	TRBJ1-4	CASSSPNRGLNEKLFF	TGTGCCAGCAGTTCACCGAACAGGGGCCTCAATGAAAAACTGTTTTTT
NA	NA	TRBV30	TRBJ1-1	CAWTRQYNTEAFF	TGTGCCTGGACGCGGCAGTACAACACTGAAGCTTTCTTT
NA	NA	TRBV6-6	TRBJ1-5	CASRHFRGSGQPQHF	TGTGCCAGCAGACACTTCCGGGGATCGGGTCAGCCCCAGCATTTT
few	TRBD1	TRBV6-1	TRBJ1-1	CASSATGGTEAFF	TGTGCCAGCAGTGCCACAGGGGGCACTGAAGCTTTCTTT
NA	NA	TRBV5-1	TRBJ1-6	CASSPDGRGHSPLHF	TGCGCCAGCAGCCCTGACGGCAGAGGGCACTCACCCCTCCACTTT
few	TRBD1	TRBV6-1	TRBJ2-7	CASSEAPGQGFNEQYF	TGTGCCAGCAGTGAAGCCCCTGGACAGGGTTTCAACGAGCAGTACTTC